The rows below give T cell receptor beta chains drawn from one sample of a study of regulatory T cells in long-lasting Graves disease. MiXCR, applied by TCRdb to the multiplex PCR reads, yields one record per CDR3 protein. The repertoire holds more than 450,000 distinct CDR3 sequences, with around 12% as singletons. This sample was also put to use in a study of T cells in Graves' hyperthyroidism and ophthalmopathy.

Sequenced material: peripheral blood mononuclear cells (PBMCs), taken at new diagnosis, from a patient treated with antithyroid drugs. These receptors were taken from a woman under 40 with Graves disease. Both conserved end residues are part of each CDR3. The order of the fields is V gene, J gene, CDR3 protein.

v_call: TRBV7-9; j_call: TRBJ2-7; cdr3_aa: CASSSKRQGGRYEQYF
v_call: TRBV29-1; j_call: TRBJ2-5; cdr3_aa: CSVDVWDSKETQYF
v_call: TRBV6-1; j_call: TRBJ2-3; cdr3_aa: CATTPTLDSPMRF
v_call: TRBV9; j_call: TRBJ1-4; cdr3_aa: CVSSAGTGGAGEKLFF
v_call: TRBV28; j_call: TRBJ2-2; cdr3_aa: CASSADYTGELFF
v_call: TRBV7-8; j_call: TRBJ2-1; cdr3_aa: CASSHPPLGAAYNEQFF
v_call: TRBV29-1; j_call: TRBJ2-3; cdr3_aa: CSVEDFPRRVWYF
v_call: TRBV9; j_call: TRBJ1-1; cdr3_aa: CASSVALNTEAFF
v_call: TRBV2; j_call: TRBJ2-1; cdr3_aa: CASSEDILKGNEQFF
v_call: TRBV20-1; j_call: TRBJ1-5; cdr3_aa: CSAREGGEVSNQPQHF
v_call: TRBV6-1; j_call: TRBJ1-2; cdr3_aa: CASSLGQGARLSGYTF
v_call: TRBV27; j_call: TRBJ2-3; cdr3_aa: CASRTPFDTDTQYF
v_call: TRBV5-1; j_call: TRBJ1-1; cdr3_aa: CASSLPGNSQQAFF
v_call: TRBV20-1; j_call: TRBJ2-7; cdr3_aa: CSASGSKEQYF
v_call: TRBV3-1; j_call: TRBJ1-6; cdr3_aa: CASSQEVTESPLHF
v_call: TRBV7-2; j_call: TRBJ1-5; cdr3_aa: CASSQGGYISNQPQHF
v_call: TRBV18; j_call: TRBJ2-1; cdr3_aa: CASSPSGTGTGNEQFF
v_call: TRBV30; j_call: TRBJ1-5; cdr3_aa: CAWSGQGANQPQHF
v_call: TRBV15; j_call: TRBJ2-7; cdr3_aa: CATSTGGPNYEQYF
v_call: TRBV28; j_call: TRBJ1-1; cdr3_aa: CASSLSREAFF
v_call: TRBV6-5; j_call: TRBJ2-7; cdr3_aa: CASSFTGTAYEQYF
v_call: TRBV11-2; j_call: TRBJ2-7; cdr3_aa: CASSQSPRDCMYF
v_call: TRBV7-2; j_call: TRBJ2-5; cdr3_aa: CASSLDRAQETQYF
v_call: TRBV12-3/TRBV12-4; j_call: TRBJ2-1; cdr3_aa: CASSLAGQSYNEQFF
v_call: TRBV4-1; j_call: TRBJ1-4; cdr3_aa: CASSPTGSSTNEKLFF
v_call: TRBV20-1; j_call: TRBJ2-1; cdr3_aa: CSASMLAGGGSYNEQFF
v_call: TRBV20-1; j_call: TRBJ1-2; cdr3_aa: CSASPLGGGGYTF
v_call: TRBV29-1; j_call: TRBJ1-4; cdr3_aa: CSVAGGPSTNEKLFF
v_call: TRBV2; j_call: TRBJ1-1; cdr3_aa: CASSDGVGYEAFF
v_call: TRBV4-1; j_call: TRBJ2-7; cdr3_aa: CASSQGIPGSSYEQYF
v_call: TRBV11-2; j_call: TRBJ2-5; cdr3_aa: CASSLDGWQETQYF